One and the same sample provided the 27 T cell receptor beta chains below, sequenced in a study of radiotherapy plus CTLA-4 blockade in lung cancer. Data came from immunoSEQ multiplex PCR; TCRdb stores just in-frame clones and leaves some out. The table records 85,000 to 120,000 clones, approximately 81% of them present only once. The sequencing used peripheral blood, collected from a patient treated with radiotherapy plus ipilimumab. These TCRs come from a human donor with non-small cell lung cancer that progressed on radiotherapy plus ipilimumab. Some clones in this sample may be carry-over from other donors' samples.

The chain has TRBV19 and TRBJ1-2, with TRBD1 matching over 11 bases. The CDR3 is 14 residues long. CDR1 LNHDA and CDR2 SQIVND come from the germline V gene (reference sequence). The trim removed 5 bases at V and 4 bases at J, leaving 3 bases unmatched. CDR3 coding DNA: TGTGCCAGTAGTCCCGGGACAGGGGGCTATGGCTACACCTTC. This gives the protein CASSPGTGGYGYTF. Full variable domain (outside the CDR3, taken from reference TRBV19 and TRBJ1-2): DGGITQSPKYLFRKEGQNVTLSCEQNLNHDAMYWYRQDPGQGLRLIYYSQIVNDFQKGDIAEGYSVSREKKESFPLTVTSAQKNPTAFYLCASSPGTGGYGYTFGSGTRLTVV.

The chain employs TRBV29-1 and TRBJ1-1, with 9 bases that match TRBD1. CDR3 size: 12 residues. In germline, CDR1 is SQVTM, CDR2 ANQGSEA. Trimming at V came to 3 bases and at J to 11 bases, leaving 7 bases not matched to a gene. The CDR3 DNA reads as TGCAGCGTTGAGTGGACAGGGGAAATGGCTTTCTTT. It yields the protein CSVEWTGEMAFF. The variable domain in full, with the rest retrieved from reference TRBV29-1 and TRBJ1-1, is SAVISQKPSRDICQRGTSLTIQCQVDSQVTMMFWYRQQPGQSLTLIATANQGSEATYESGFVIDKFPISRPNLTFSTLTVSNMSPEDSSIYLCSVEWTGEMAFFGQGTRLTVV.

The rearrangement uses TRBV6-5 and TRBJ2-7, with a weak D call TRBD1 (6 bases). The germline CDR1 and CDR2 sequences are MNHEY and SVGAGI. V lost 3 bases to trimming and J lost 7 bases, with 16 bases between them. The CDR3 has 14 residues. This chain's CDR3 is CASSYISGVGEQYF. DNA for the CDR3: TGTGCCAGCAGTTATATTTCAGGGGTAGGGGAGCAGTACTTC.

By share of the sample, this clone is medium-sized. This chain joins TRBV7-2 and TRBJ1-3; D remains ambiguous. Germline V CDR1 and CDR2: SGHTA, FQGNSA. Trimming shortened V by 5 bases and J by 0 bases, and 14 bases separated the two germline ends. The length of the CDR3 is 16 residues. CDR3 in DNA: TGTGCCAGCAGCATGCTGGTCGCTAACTCTGGAAACACCATATATTTT. Encoded protein: CASSMLVANSGNTIYF. The full variable domain, rest sourced from reference TRBV7-2 and TRBJ1-3, is GAGVSQSPSNKVTEKGKDVELRCDPISGHTALYWYRQSLGQGLEFLIYFQGNSAPDKSGLPSDRFSAERTGGSVSTLTIQRTQQEDSAVYLCASSMLVANSGNTIYFGEGSWLTVV.

The chain links TRBV19 to TRBJ2-2, with D perhaps matching TRBD2 (7 bases). CDR3 length: 16 amino acids. The V gene's germline CDR1 is LNHDA and CDR2 SQIVND (reference sequence). Between the trimmed V and J ends, which lost 7 bases and 8 bases, there was a span of 23 bases. The CDR3 sequence: CASTPRWGGVSGELFF. The CDR3 coding sequence is TGTGCCAGTACCCCGAGGTGGGGGGGCGTATCAGGGGAGCTGTTTTTT.

The rearrangement uses TRBV7-2 and TRBJ2-5; weak D call: TRBD2 (7 bases). This CDR3 spans 13 amino acids. V lost 8 bases and J 7 bases, leaving 17 bases between the germline ends. Per germline, CDR1 SGHTA and CDR2 FQGNSA. The CDR3 loop reads CASASGGGRTQYF. DNA for the CDR3: TGTGCCAGCGCCAGTGGGGGGGGCAGGACCCAGTACTTC.

This rearrangement joins TRBV28 to TRBJ1-1; possibly TRBD1 for D (5 bases). The V and J ends lost 5 bases and 10 bases respectively, with 14 bases between them. In germline, CDR1 is MDHEN, CDR2 SYDVKM. The CDR3 has 12 residues. Here the CDR3 reads CASSTYDSRAFF. As DNA, the CDR3 is TGTGCCAGCAGTACTTACGACAGCCGAGCTTTCTTT.

The chain is built from TRBV4-3 and TRBJ2-7; TRBD2 might be the D (7 bases). Deletions cut 1 base from V and 3 bases from J, with 13 bases between. This CDR3 is built from 15 residues. CDR1 is LGHNA, CDR2 YSLEER, per germline. Here the CDR3 reads CASSQGRGLLYEQYF. CDR3 nucleotides: TGCGCCAGCAGCCAAGGGCGGGGGCTCCTCTACGAGCAGTACTTC.

The chain uses TRBV19 and TRBJ1-4; TRBD1 is a possible D gene (6 bases). CDR1 is LNHDA, CDR2 SQIVND, per germline (reference sequence). The CDR3 runs to 17 residues. The V gene lost 0 bases and the J gene lost 5 bases, with 16 bases spanning the gap. The CDR3 here is CASSIEPLKGVNEKLFF. For the CDR3, the DNA is TGTGCCAGTAGTATAGAGCCCTTAAAGGGGGTGAATGAAAAACTGTTTTTT.

The gene calls are TRBV5-4 and TRBJ1-6; D unresolved. The V gene's germline CDR1 is SGHNT and CDR2 YYREEE (reference sequence). This CDR3 has 16 amino acids. V lost 1 base, J lost 7 bases, and 15 bases lay in between. The CDR3: CASSLPEGMENSPLHF. Written as DNA, the CDR3 is TGTGCCAGCAGCTTGCCCGAAGGTATGGAGAATTCACCCCTCCACTTT. Looking up the rest from reference TRBV5-4 and TRBJ1-6 gives the full variable domain: ETGVTQSPTHLIKTRGQQVTLRCSSQSGHNTVSWYQQALGQGPQFIFQYYREEENGRGNFPPRFSGLQFPNYSSELNVNALELDDSALYLCASSLPEGMENSPLHFGNGTRLTVT.

The rearrangement joins TRBV29-1 to TRBJ2-2, with TRBD1 matching over 12 bases. This CDR3 is built from 15 residues. Germline loops: CDR1 SQVTM, CDR2 ANQGSEA. The V segment lost 7 bases and the J segment 3 bases; nucleotides outside the gene matches: 6. The CDR3 loop reads CSGTGTGGHTGELFF. CDR3 nucleotide sequence: TGCAGCGGGACCGGGACAGGGGGCCACACCGGGGAGCTGTTTTTT.

The chain is built from TRBV4-3 and TRBJ2-7; 8 bases align to TRBD1. In germline, CDR1 is LGHNA, CDR2 YSLEER. The CDR3 length is 15 residues. V lost 2 bases to trimming and J lost 3 bases; unmatched junction nucleotides: 6. The DNA for the CDR3 is TGCGCCAGCAGCCAACTTCCGGGACAGGTCTACGAGCAGTACTTC. It encodes CASSQLPGQVYEQYF.

This clone was found a few times. The chain couples TRBV6-1 to TRBJ1-2, with D unresolved. Germline V gene sequence: CDR1 MNHNS, CDR2 SASEGT. CDR3 length: 13 amino acids. The V gene lost 4 bases and the J gene lost 7 bases, with 13 bases spanning the gap. In nucleotides, the CDR3 is TGTGCCAGCAGTGTTTCCCTCCGAGCTGGCTACACCTTC. Encoded protein: CASSVSLRAGYTF.

The genes are TRBV5-6 and TRBJ1-6, with a weak D call TRBD1 (5 bases). The CDR3 contains 15 residues. V was trimmed by 3 bases and J by 5 bases, leaving 12 bases between them. Germline CDR1 and CDR2: SGHDT and YYEEEE. CDR3 sequence: CASSYVRGDNSPLHF. CDR3 DNA: TGTGCCAGCAGCTATGTTCGGGGCGATAATTCACCCCTCCACTTT. Full variable domain (rest looked up from reference TRBV5-6 and TRBJ1-6): DAGVTQSPTHLIKTRGQQVTLRCSPKSGHDTVSWYQQALGQGPQFIFQYYEEEERQRGNFPDRFSGHQFPNYSSELNVNALLLGDSALYLCASSYVRGDNSPLHFGNGTRLTVT.

This sequence joins TRBV11-3 and TRBJ1-1; TRBD1 aligns across 9 bases. V was clipped by 1 base and J by 6 bases; unmatched bases: 12. This CDR3 spans 17 amino acids. From germline, CDR1 is SGHNT and CDR2 YENEEA. The CDR3 region has the DNA TGTGCCAGCAGCTTAGGCGCGGGGGACAGGGAGGAGGCTGAAGCTTTCTTT. It encodes CASSLGAGDREEAEAFF.

A few counts support this clone. The chain joins TRBV5-4 to TRBJ1-2; 10 positions agree with TRBD1. Looked up from germline, CDR1 is SGHNT and CDR2 is YYREEE (reference sequence). This CDR3 is built from 15 residues. V trimming: 5 bases; J trimming: 8 bases; junction bases outside the gene matches: 12. The DNA of the CDR3 is TGTGCCAGCAGGCCAACCGGGACAGGGGTGTACGGCTACACCTTC. It yields the protein CASRPTGTGVYGYTF. The full variable domain, completed using reference TRBV5-4 and TRBJ1-2, is ETGVTQSPTHLIKTRGQQVTLRCSSQSGHNTVSWYQQALGQGPQFIFQYYREEENGRGNFPPRFSGLQFPNYSSELNVNALELDDSALYLCASRPTGTGVYGYTFGSGTRLTVV.

The chain joins TRBV5-1 to TRBJ1-2, with D unresolved. The germline V gene encodes CDR1 SGHRS and CDR2 YFSETQ. There are 13 residues in the CDR3. V lost 2 bases, J lost 4 bases, and 9 bases lay in between. CDR3 sequence (DNA): TGCGCCAGCAGCTTTCAGGAGATCTATGGCTACACCTTC. Amino acids: CASSFQEIYGYTF.

The chain couples TRBV18 to TRBJ1-1; D possibly corresponds to TRBD1 (5 bases). The CDR3 length is 15 residues. Trimming removed 3 bases at V and 5 bases at J, with 16 bases between. CDR1 KGHSH and CDR2 LQKENI come from the germline V gene. The CDR3 DNA reads as TGTGCCAGCTCACCCAACACCGGAGGGGTGACTGAAGCTTTCTTT. This sequence encodes CASSPNTGGVTEAFF.

The gene calls are TRBV7-2 and TRBJ1-2; D is unclear. The CDR3 is 15 residues long. V lost 0 bases to trimming and J lost 3 bases, with 11 bases between them. Germline V gene lookup returns CDR1 SGHTA and CDR2 FQGNSA. In DNA form, the CDR3 reads TGTGCCAGCAGCTTAGCGGGCCCCGGATACTATGGCTACACCTTC. Translated: CASSLAGPGYYGYTF.

The genes are TRBV19 and TRBJ1-2; a weak D match, TRBD1 (5 bases). V was clipped by 7 bases and J by 5 bases, with 17 bases between them. Per the germline V gene, CDR1 is LNHDA and CDR2 is SQIVND (reference sequence). The CDR3 extends over 14 amino acids. The CDR3 protein is CASTSPLRVYGYTF. Written as DNA, the CDR3 is TGTGCCAGTACTTCACCCCTCAGGGTTTATGGCTACACCTTC.

This chain links TRBV5-1 with TRBJ2-6; the D is unclear. CDR3 length equals 15 residues. From germline, CDR1 is SGHRS and CDR2 YFSETQ. The V end was cut by 0 bases, the J end by 0 bases, with 4 bases between. CDR3 loop: CASSLVGSGANVLTF. In DNA, the CDR3 is TGCGCCAGCAGCTTGGTAGGCTCTGGGGCCAACGTCCTGACTTTC.

This clone came up a few times. The V call is TRBV7-9, the J call TRBJ1-6, with D unresolved. This CDR3 spans 13 amino acids. The V gene's germline CDR1 is SEHNR and CDR2 FQNEAQ (reference sequence). Trimming took 3 bases from V and 5 from J, leaving 5 bases between them. CDR3 nucleotide sequence: TGTGCCAGCAGCTTGGAGAATAATTCACCCCTCCACTTT. It codes for CASSLENNSPLHF.

The rearrangement joins TRBV4-3 to TRBJ1-6; 8 positions match TRBD1. Germline V gene lookup returns CDR1 LGHNA and CDR2 YSLEER. There are 17 residues in the CDR3. The J segment lost 10 bases and the V segment lost 1 base, leaving 12 bases of the junction unmatched. CDR3 nucleotides: TGCGCCAGCAGCCAAGGAGAGGGACAGGCGTTTCACTCACCCCTCCACTTT. Translation: CASSQGEGQAFHSPLHF.

The rearrangement links TRBV25-1 to TRBJ1-4; 8 bases are shared with TRBD1. The germline V gene has CDR1 MGHDK and CDR2 SYGVNS. Unmatched junction bases numbered 12, after V lost 3 bases and J lost 3 bases. The CDR3 length is 18 residues. The CDR3 region is CASSEHRGRRSSNEKLFF. CDR3 DNA: TGTGCCAGCAGTGAGCACAGGGGGAGGCGGTCGTCTAATGAAAAACTGTTTTTT.

The V gene is TRBV29-1, the J gene TRBJ1-1; D might be TRBD1 (5 bases). V was pared by 1 base and J by 0 bases, with 12 bases between. CDR3 length: 15 amino acids. CDR1 and CDR2 (germline): SQVTM, ANQGSEA. The CDR3 DNA reads TGCAGCGTTGAAGGTAGGGGAATGATGAACACTGAAGCTTTCTTT. It translates to CSVEGRGMMNTEAFF.

The rearrangement joins TRBV6-6 to TRBJ1-3; no definite D call. Germline V lookup: CDR1 MNHNY, CDR2 SVGAGI (reference sequence). This CDR3 has 14 amino acids. V lost 0 bases to trimming and J lost 4 bases, with 7 bases between them. CDR3 sequence: CASSYSRTGNTIYF. In DNA form, the CDR3 reads TGTGCCAGCAGTTACTCGAGAACCGGAAACACCATATATTTT.

About this clone itself: One junction end disagrees with the germline gene, perhaps due to a read error. This chain uses TRBV6-6 with TRBJ2-7; D call uncertain. The CDR3 spans 12 residues. Germline loops: CDR1 MNHNY, CDR2 SVGAGI (reference sequence). DNA for the CDR3: TGTGCCAGCAGTTACTCAGCAGAGGCTAATCTCTTC. Amino acids: CASSYSAEANLF.